What follows describes a single T cell receptor (beta chain). Sequenced by immunoSEQ multiplex PCR; TCRdb stores in-frame clones only, minus some. This sample has 45,000 to 60,000 clones; over 90% occur once, and the top ten carry roughly a tenth. The CDR3 totals 13 residues. The germline V gene encodes CDR1 MNHEY and CDR2 SVGEGT. The V end was cut by 5 bases, the J end by 7 bases, with 13 bases between. The chain has TRBV6-2 or TRBV6-3 and TRBJ2-3; TRBD1 is a possible D gene (5 bases). This receptor was identified in a man between 35 and 55 years old with rheumatoid arthritis. The sample comprised PBMCs. CDR3 sequence: CASSTKTVNTQYF. CDR3 coding DNA: TGTGCCAGCAGTACCAAGACAGTCAATACGCAGTATTTT.